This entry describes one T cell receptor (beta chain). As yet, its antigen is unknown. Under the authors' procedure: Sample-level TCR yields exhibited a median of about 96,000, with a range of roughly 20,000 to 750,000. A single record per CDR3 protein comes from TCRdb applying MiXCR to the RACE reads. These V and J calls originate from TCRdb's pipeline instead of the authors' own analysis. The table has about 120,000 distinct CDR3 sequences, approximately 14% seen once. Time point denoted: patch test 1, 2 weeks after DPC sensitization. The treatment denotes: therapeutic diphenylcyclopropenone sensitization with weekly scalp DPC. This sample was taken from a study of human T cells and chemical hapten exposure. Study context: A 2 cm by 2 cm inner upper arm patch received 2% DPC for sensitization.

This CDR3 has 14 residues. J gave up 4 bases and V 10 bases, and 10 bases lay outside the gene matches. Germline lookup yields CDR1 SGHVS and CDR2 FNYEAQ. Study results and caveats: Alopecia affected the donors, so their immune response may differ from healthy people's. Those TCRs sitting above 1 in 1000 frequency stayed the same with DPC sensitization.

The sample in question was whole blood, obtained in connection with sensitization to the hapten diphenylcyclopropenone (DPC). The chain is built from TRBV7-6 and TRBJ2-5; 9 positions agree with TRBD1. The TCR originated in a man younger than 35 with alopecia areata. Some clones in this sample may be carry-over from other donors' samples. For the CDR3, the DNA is TGTGCCACATCTGACAGGGGGGCCGCAGAGACCCAGTACTTC. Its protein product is CATSDRGAAETQYF.